This record looks at one TCR beta chain sequence and its context. The antigen remains undetermined. The sample is drawn from a study of shared clonotypes between healthy human individuals. Points from the study as a whole: Some naive CD4 clonotypes, roughly 4.8%, turned up in common across several donors.

Libraries were prepared by immunoSEQ multiplex PCR; TCRdb keeps only in-frame clonotypes and omits some of them. The data show over a million clones, more than 60% seen once. V was clipped by 6 bases and J by 5 bases; unmatched bases: 7. The CDR3 sequence is 14 residues long. CDR1 MNHEY and CDR2 SMNVEV come from the germline V gene (reference sequence). The J gene is TRBJ1-3, the V gene TRBV27; 7 bases align to TRBD1. The TCR was taken from a man younger than 35 in good health. Sequenced material: memory CD4+ T cells sorted from blood. Subset indicated: CD45RA-negative fraction. As DNA, the CDR3 is TGTGCCAGCAGCCGGACAGGTTGGCGAAACACCATATATTTT. It is translated as CASSRTGWRNTIYF.